This T cell receptor (beta chain) originates from a study of T cell changes during pregnancy in multiple sclerosis. Profiling relied on immunoSEQ multiplex PCR, and the TCRdb table lists in-frame clones only, not all of them. The data hold about 43,000 clones, with roughly nine tenths observed a single time. This material consisted of peripheral blood, taken in the second trimester of pregnancy. The receptor was derived from a female donor in good health, enrolled as a control in a pregnancy study.

This chain's CDR3 is CAWAPGTGGYEQYF. The CDR3 region has the DNA TGTGCCTGGGCTCCCGGGACAGGGGGGTACGAGCAGTACTTC. This chain uses TRBV30 with TRBJ2-7, with 11 positions matching TRBD1. Germline V gene lookup returns CDR1 GTSNPN and CDR2 SVGIG (reference sequence). CDR3 length: 14 amino acids. V was pared by 5 bases and J by 4 bases, with 7 bases of the junction left unmatched.